Below, 22 T cell receptor beta chains from the same sample are listed, as sequenced in a study of blood T cell repertoires in COVID-19. Here immunoSEQ multiplex PCR was the method, and the copy in TCRdb shows in-frame clones only, minus some. The table has roughly 70,000 clones, 75% to 95% seen once; the top ten hold around 4.7%. The source material was peripheral blood. These receptors came from a woman aged 55-75 years with active COVID-19.

V gene TRBV4-1 combines with J gene TRBJ2-5, with a possible D match to TRBD2 (6 bases). This CDR3 has 14 residues. V was shortened by 4 bases and J by 2 bases, with 11 bases between the two germline ends. The germline gives CDR1 MGHRA, CDR2 YSYEKL. The CDR3: CASSRGGNQETQYF. The CDR3 DNA reads TGCGCCAGCAGCCGAGGAGGGAATCAAGAGACCCAGTACTTC.

The chain has TRBV6-4 and TRBJ2-7; 9 nucleotides agree with TRBD1. CDR3 length equals 13 residues. The ends lost 6 bases at V and 3 bases at J; junction bases unmatched: 3. The germline V gene encodes CDR1 MRHNA and CDR2 SNTAGT. The DNA for the CDR3 is TGTGCCAGCAGCCAGGACAGGGGCTACGAGCAGTACTTC. It specifies CASSQDRGYEQYF.

The chain employs TRBV19 and TRBJ2-3; possible D gene TRBD1, 5 bases. CDR3 length: 14 residues. The V end was cut by 3 bases, the J end by 0 bases, with 7 bases between. Germline V CDR1 and CDR2: LNHDA, SQIVND (reference sequence). This CDR3 reads CASSIDRSTDTQYF. In DNA form, the CDR3 reads TGTGCCAGTAGTATCGACAGAAGCACAGATACGCAGTATTTT.

This clone came up a few times. The V and J genes are TRBV10-3 and TRBJ2-1; 12 nucleotides match TRBD2. This CDR3 is 15 amino acids long. CDR1 is ENHRY and CDR2 is SYGVKD in the germline V gene. Germline trimming cut 6 bases from V and 7 bases from J; bases unmatched to any gene: 7. The CDR3, as DNA: TGTGCCATCAGGCCGGGACTAGCGGGCGTGAATGAGCAGTTCTTC. As protein: CAIRPGLAGVNEQFF.

This clone was recorded only once. The chain combines TRBV3-1 (or the pseudogene TRBV3-2) with TRBJ2-1, with 9 positions matching TRBD2. The CDR3 contains 15 residues. Germline V gives CDR1 LGHDT, CDR2 YNNKEL (reference sequence). Trimming removed 4 bases from V and 2 bases from J; junction bases left unmatched: 3. CDR3 in DNA: TGTGCCAGCAGCCCGACTAGCGGCGCCTACAATGAGCAGTTCTTC. Encoded protein: CASSPTSGAYNEQFF.

J is TRBJ2-3 and V is TRBV9, with 7 bases aligning to TRBD2. This CDR3 has 16 residues. Germline-derived CDR1 and CDR2 are SGDLS and YYNGEE. J gave up 4 bases and V 4 bases, and 12 bases lay outside the gene matches. The CDR3 spells CASSPRGDLVPDTQYF. CDR3 nucleotides: TGTGCCAGCAGCCCCCGGGGGGACCTTGTCCCAGATACGCAGTATTTT.

In its sample, this clone was seen once. The chain links TRBV7-9 to TRBJ1-2, with D maybe TRBD1 (5 bases). This CDR3 has 14 residues. CDR1 is SEHNR, CDR2 FQNEAQ, per germline (reference sequence). V was cut by 5 bases and J by 3 bases, with 13 bases left in between. The CDR3 sequence is CASSMGGPHYGYTF. The CDR3 bases are TGTGCCAGCAGCATGGGGGGACCCCACTATGGCTACACCTTC.

The gene calls are TRBV27 and TRBJ2-3, with 10 bases fitting TRBD1. J gave up 1 base and V 6 bases, and 4 bases lay outside the gene matches. The length of the CDR3 is 15 residues. From germline, CDR1 is MNHEY and CDR2 SMNVEV (reference sequence). The CDR3 nucleotides read TGTGCCAGCAGACGAGGGACAGGGGGCACAGATACGCAGTATTTT. It encodes CASRRGTGGTDTQYF.

The J gene is TRBJ1-1, the V gene TRBV11-2; D is undetermined. V gave up 5 bases and J gave up 6 bases, with 16 bases separating them. Germline CDR1 reads SGHAT; CDR2 reads FQNNGV. This CDR3 is built from 14 residues. Here the CDR3 reads CASSLAREGPEAFF. Written as DNA, the CDR3 is TGTGCCAGCAGCCTGGCGAGGGAGGGTCCTGAAGCTTTCTTT.

CDR3 bases: TGCGCCAGCAGCAGGGACAACACGGGGAACCCTGCCTGGAATTCACCCCTCCACTTT. The encoded protein is CASSRDNTGNPAWNSPLHF. This sequence joins TRBV5-1 and TRBJ1-6, with a weak D call TRBD1 (6 bases). Trimming stripped 4 bases from V and 7 bases from J, with 27 bases between. This CDR3 comprises 19 residues. The germline gives CDR1 SGHRS, CDR2 YFSETQ.

The CDR3 region is CASSLDRDRDSNQPQHF. The CDR3 DNA follows: TGCGCCAGCAGCTTGGACCGGGACAGAGATAGCAATCAGCCCCAGCATTTT. V gene TRBV5-1 combines with J gene TRBJ1-5; TRBD1 matches 7 bases. With V trimmed by 0 bases and J by 0 bases, 6 bases remained unmatched. In germline, CDR1 is SGHRS, CDR2 YFSETQ. The CDR3 length is 17 residues. Looking up the rest from reference TRBV5-1 and TRBJ1-5 gives the full variable domain: KAGVTQTPRYLIKTRGQQVTLSCSPISGHRSVSWYQQTPGQGLQFLFEYFSETQRNKGNFPGRFSGRQFSNSRSEMNVSTLELGDSALYLCASSLDRDRDSNQPQHFGDGTRLSIL.

The chain couples TRBV28 to TRBJ2-2; the D gene is possibly TRBD2 (5 bases). The germline CDR1 and CDR2 sequences are MDHEN and SYDVKM. The CDR3 runs 16 residues. V dropped 5 bases and J dropped 5 bases, with 18 bases sitting between them. The CDR3 sequence is CASSTRLGVVTGELFF. In DNA, the CDR3 is TGTGCCAGCAGTACCCGCCTCGGGGTGGTGACCGGGGAGCTGTTTTTT.

The CDR3 loop reads CATRQGYVGELFF. The CDR3 nucleotides are TGTGCCACACGACAGGGGTATGTCGGGGAGCTGTTTTTT. This sequence joins TRBV19 and TRBJ2-2; TRBD1 matches at 8 bases. Germline V gene data show CDR1 as LNHDA and CDR2 as SQIVND (reference sequence). The junction had 8 bases not matched to a gene; V was cut back by 10 bases and J by 7 bases. The CDR3 has 13 residues.

The chain recombines TRBV14 with TRBJ1-2; tentative D call: TRBD1 (6 bases). Trimming pared 3 bases from V and 4 bases from J, leaving 9 bases between. The V gene's germline CDR1 is SGHDN and CDR2 FVKESK. This CDR3 is built from 13 residues. DNA for the CDR3: TGTGCCAGCAGCCAGAGGGGGGGCTATGGCTACACCTTC. Protein product: CASSQRGGYGYTF.

This chain uses TRBV5-1 with TRBJ2-3, with 7 bases identical to TRBD1. Germline trimming cut 4 bases from V and 2 bases from J; bases unmatched to any gene: 10. This CDR3 spans 16 amino acids. From germline, CDR1 is SGHRS and CDR2 YFSETQ. The CDR3 is CASSVYRDRLTDTQYF. The CDR3 DNA sequence: TGCGCCAGCAGCGTATACCGGGACAGACTCACAGATACGCAGTATTTT.

This sequence joins TRBV9 and TRBJ2-3, with TRBD2 matching over 9 bases. From germline, CDR1 is SGDLS and CDR2 YYNGEE. Trimming at V came to 2 bases and at J to 11 bases, leaving 9 bases not matched to a gene. The CDR3 loop spans 14 amino acids. The CDR3 region is CASSVEPGLAKQYF. The CDR3 nucleotides are TGTGCCAGCAGCGTCGAACCGGGACTAGCAAAGCAGTATTTT.

This clone was counted once. The rearrangement links TRBV14 to TRBJ2-1; D might be TRBD1 (6 bases). The CDR3 is 16 amino acids. The ends were cut back, 1 base at V and 0 bases at J, with 10 bases in the middle. Per germline, CDR1 SGHDN and CDR2 FVKESK. The chain's CDR3 is CASSQGGLTSYNEQFF. In DNA form, the CDR3 reads TGTGCCAGCAGCCAAGGGGGGCTTACCTCCTACAATGAGCAGTTCTTC. The full variable domain, in which reference TRBV14 and TRBJ2-1 provide the parts outside the CDR3, is EAGVTQFPSHSVIEKGQTVTLRCDPISGHDNLYWYRRVMGKEIKFLLHFVKESKQDESGMPNNRFLAERTGGTYSTLKVQPAELEDSGVYFCASSQGGLTSYNEQFFGPGTRLTVL.

This chain uses TRBV28 with TRBJ1-6; 9 nucleotides agree with TRBD1. Germline V lookup: CDR1 MDHEN, CDR2 SYDVKM. Unmatched junction bases numbered 7, after V lost 8 bases and J lost 14 bases. There are 12 residues in the CDR3. The CDR3 loop reads CASGTGPISLHF. The CDR3 bases are TGTGCCAGCGGGACAGGGCCCATCTCCCTCCACTTT.

This clone was picked up one time. The V gene is TRBV4-2, the J gene TRBJ1-5, with D hard to call. Germline V gene sequence: CDR1 LGHNA, CDR2 YNFKEQ. V lost 1 base to trimming and J lost 2 bases, with 9 bases between them. The CDR3 runs 15 residues. Written as DNA, the CDR3 is TGTGCCAGCAGCCAAGGAATATTAGGCAATCAGCCCCAGCATTTT. Protein: CASSQGILGNQPQHF.

CDR3 in amino acids: CASSSGTGYNEQFF. CDR3 in DNA: TGTGCCAGCAGCTCCGGGACAGGCTACAATGAGCAGTTCTTC. The chain links TRBV7-2 to TRBJ2-1, with 8 bases aligning to TRBD1. The V gene end was trimmed by 4 bases and the J gene end by 3 bases; junction bases not matched to a gene: 2. The CDR3 extends over 14 amino acids. The germline CDR1 and CDR2 sequences are SGHTA and FQGNSA.

The CDR3, as DNA: TGTGCCAGTAGCGGACAGGGTAACTATGGCTACACCTTC. Translation gives CASSGQGNYGYTF. This chain connects TRBV19 to TRBJ1-2; 8 bases fit TRBD1. J was trimmed by 1 base and V by 6 bases; bases with no gene match: 1. Germline V lookup: CDR1 LNHDA, CDR2 SQIVND (reference sequence). The CDR3 consists of 13 residues.

The chain combines TRBV28 with TRBJ2-7; a possible D gene is TRBD1 (6 bases). V was trimmed by 7 bases and J by 1 base, leaving 14 bases between them. The V gene's germline CDR1 is MDHEN and CDR2 SYDVKM. The CDR3 contains 14 residues. The CDR3 spells CASTRGRNSYEQYF. CDR3 sequence (DNA): TGTGCCAGCACCAGGGGCAGGAATTCCTACGAGCAGTACTTC.